The 14 T cell receptor beta chains below all came from one sample that was sequenced in a study of response to subunit inactivated influenza vaccine. TCRdb ran MiXCR on the RT-PCR reads and lists one entry per CDR3 protein. The top ten hold more than 8.5% of the sample, which has around 540,000 distinct CDR3 sequences, about 11% seen once. The specimen comprised PBMCs from blood, sampled on the day of vaccination. All receptors come from a middle-aged man who received an inactivated influenza vaccine.

The chain links TRBV28 to TRBJ2-7; 9 bases fit TRBD1. Germline V gene data show CDR1 as MDHEN and CDR2 as SYDVKM. The CDR3 has 13 amino acids. The V and J ends lost 11 bases and 5 bases, in that order; junction bases with no gene match: 10. The CDR3 loop is CASGGQGNNEQYF. CDR3 DNA: TGTGCCTCGGGGGGACAGGGTAATAACGAGCAGTACTTC.

This clonotype was detected only a few times. The V call is TRBV3-1, the J call TRBJ2-2; 8 bases fit TRBD1. The CDR3 runs to 18 residues. From germline, CDR1 is LGHDT and CDR2 YNNKEL (reference sequence). With 0 bases clipped from V and 5 bases from J, the junction kept 11 bases outside the gene matches. CDR3 DNA: TGTGCCAGCAGCCAAGATCCATCCGGGACAGGAGAGACCGGGGAGCTGTTTTTT. Encoded protein: CASSQDPSGTGETGELFF.

The V and J genes are TRBV20-1 and TRBJ2-7; D gene unclear. Trimming took 6 bases from V and 3 from J, leaving 9 bases between them. This CDR3 is 11 amino acids long. Per the germline V gene, CDR1 is DFQATT and CDR2 is SNEGSKA (reference sequence). CDR3 DNA: TGCAGTGCGATACCCAGCTACGAGCAGTACTTC. This translates into CSAIPSYEQYF.

This rearrangement joins TRBV10-3 to TRBJ2-7; D is tentatively TRBD1 or TRBD2 (6 bases each). The CDR3 has 15 residues. V was trimmed by 6 bases and J by 2 bases, leaving 17 bases between them. Germline CDR1 and CDR2: ENHRY and SYGVKD. CDR3 amino acids: CAIRTGSDRTYEQYF. The CDR3 DNA reads TGTGCCATCAGGACCGGGAGCGACAGGACCTACGAGCAGTACTTC.

Points on this clonotype: A read error may be the cause here, since a much bigger clone is one base away. As DNA, the CDR3 is TGCAGTGCCCGGCGCATCACAGATATGCAGTATTTT. It encodes CSARRITDMQYF. The chain combines TRBV20-1 with TRBJ2-3; D is unclear. The germline gives CDR1 DFQATT, CDR2 SNEGSKA (reference sequence). This CDR3 region has 12 residues.

This clonotype came up many times. The J gene is TRBJ1-2, the V gene TRBV28; D remains unclear. The CDR3 runs 13 residues. Trimming stripped 3 bases from V and 5 bases from J, with 10 bases between. Germline V lookup: CDR1 MDHEN, CDR2 SYDVKM. The CDR3 bases are TGTGCCAGCAGTTTCGAACAGAAATATGGCTACACCTTC. This sequence encodes CASSFEQKYGYTF.

The rearrangement joins TRBV15 to TRBJ2-7; 9 bases are a match to TRBD1. V lost 0 bases and J lost 4; bases outside the gene matches: 4. The CDR3 sequence is 15 residues long. In germline, CDR1 is LNHNV, CDR2 YYDKDF (reference sequence). The CDR3: CATSREGTGNYEQYF. DNA of the CDR3: TGTGCCACCAGCAGAGAGGGGACAGGGAATTACGAGCAGTACTTC. Using reference TRBV15 and TRBJ2-7 for the parts outside the CDR3, the full variable domain is DAMVIQNPRYQVTQFGKPVTLSCSQTLNHNVMYWYQQKSSQAPKLLFHYYDKDFNNEADTPDNFQSRRPNTSFCFLDIRSPGLGDTAMYLCATSREGTGNYEQYFGPGTRLTVT.

This clonotype was recorded many times. The chain employs TRBV20-1 and TRBJ1-1, with 7 bases identical to TRBD1. From germline, CDR1 is DFQATT and CDR2 SNEGSKA (reference sequence). This CDR3 is built from 14 residues. The junction had 5 bases not matched to a gene; V was cut back by 3 bases and J by 1 base. The CDR3 sequence is CSARTAGGNTEAFF. CDR3 coding DNA: TGCAGTGCTAGGACAGCAGGGGGGAACACTGAAGCTTTCTTT.

V is TRBV27 and J is TRBJ2-3, with 7 bases that match TRBD2. The germline V gene has CDR1 MNHEY and CDR2 SMNVEV (reference sequence). This CDR3 has 13 amino acids. Trimming cost V 3 bases and J 9 bases; bases outside gene matches: 6. The CDR3 sequence is CASSFQQRGTQYF. CDR3 DNA sequence: TGTGCCAGCAGTTTCCAACAGCGGGGAACGCAGTATTTT.

The genes are TRBV7-9 and TRBJ2-1; D unclear. The CDR3 sequence is 15 residues long. Germline V gene data show CDR1 as SEHNR and CDR2 as FQNEAQ (reference sequence). V was trimmed by 2 bases and J by 9 bases, leaving 17 bases between them. CDR3 protein: CASSLSPQSLGEQFF. The CDR3 DNA reads TGTGCCAGCAGCTTAAGCCCACAGTCCTTGGGTGAGCAGTTCTTC.

This clonotype was counted a few times. The rearrangement links TRBV6-2 or TRBV6-3 to TRBJ2-6, with a tentative D call TRBD1 (6 bases). The CDR3 runs 13 residues. The V end was cut by 10 bases, the J end by 4 bases, with 11 bases between. The V gene's germline CDR1 is MNHEY and CDR2 SVGEGT. The CDR3 DNA sequence: TGTGCCACCAGGGGAACCGGGGCCAACGTCCTGACTTTC. As protein: CATRGTGANVLTF.

This clonotype has a handful of counts. The rearrangement joins TRBV7-6 to TRBJ2-5; TRBD2 matches 13 bases. Looked up from germline, CDR1 is SGHVS and CDR2 is FNYEAQ. The CDR3 is made up of 15 amino acids. Trimming cost V 6 bases and J 5 bases; bases outside gene matches: 6. CDR3 region: CASSTGLAGMETQYF. The CDR3 DNA reads as TGTGCCAGCAGTACGGGACTAGCGGGAATGGAGACCCAGTACTTC.

This clonotype was found many times. The rearrangement joins TRBV7-2 to TRBJ2-2; D gene unclear. Germline CDR1 is SGHTA and CDR2 is FQGNSA. The CDR3 spans 13 residues. V was shortened by 5 bases and J by 1 base, with 5 bases between the two germline ends. The CDR3, as DNA: TGTGCCAGCAGCGGGATGAACACCGGGGAGCTGTTTTTT. It specifies CASSGMNTGELFF.

V and J are TRBV20-1 and TRBJ2-3; D remains unclear. Germline CDR1 reads DFQATT; CDR2 reads SNEGSKA (reference sequence). The V and J ends lost 2 bases and 4 bases respectively, with 13 bases between them. CDR3 length equals 14 residues. In DNA form, the CDR3 reads TGCAGTGCTAGATCGGCGGTATCAGCAGATACGCAGTATTTT. Encoded protein: CSARSAVSADTQYF.